The source of this T cell receptor (beta chain) is a study of cytomegalovirus exposure and HLA in healthy donors. Study-level results: When analyzed later, the rates of TCR association showed variation by HLA locus, with DRB1 the most and HLA-C the fewest.

PCR used 60 Vbeta primers and 13 Jbeta primers. Repertoires were generated with immunoSEQ multiplex PCR, while TCRdb's copy carries only in-frame clones and drops some. This table has under 200,000 clones, around 80% appearing once. V shed 2 bases and J 6 bases; nucleotides not matched to a gene: 1. The CDR3 covers 12 residues. CDR1 is SGHTA, CDR2 FQGNSA, per germline. This clone was observed a few times. As yet, its antigen is unknown. Material: PBMCs. This TCR was recovered from a woman in her thirties or forties in good health and CMV-seronegative. This chain links TRBV7-2 with TRBJ2-7; 7 bases match TRBD1. The CDR3 DNA is TGTGCCAGCAGCTTACCAGGGGGCGAGCAGTACTTC. The encoded protein is CASSLPGGEQYF.